This TCR beta chain was recorded in a study of CD8 T cells in ankylosing spondylitis. Study-wide points: What seemed typical of ankylosing spondylitis blood was a TCR beta motif built from eight highly homologous variants.

Researchers built TCR beta libraries using quantitative 5'-RACE with molecular barcodes. TCRdb itself ran the 5' RACE reads through MiXCR, one entry per CDR3 protein. Of about 150,000 distinct CDR3 sequences in the sample, about 32% are singletons; the top ten hold 4.5% to 6%. Germline lookup yields CDR1 SGHTA and CDR2 FQGNSA. The CDR3 loop spans 12 amino acids. Trimming took 2 bases from V and 12 from J, leaving 13 bases between them. A note on this clonotype: Its antigen is currently unknown.

This sequence originates from a male donor with ankylosing spondylitis. Sequencing was performed on synovial fluid, either unsorted or a sorted T cell fraction (not recorded which). The gene calls are TRBV7-2 and TRBJ1-1; D is ambiguous. CDR3 DNA sequence: TGTGCCAGCAGCTTAAAGGGAGAGAAAACTTTCTTT. Translation: CASSLKGEKTFF. Based on the CDR3 plus reference TRBV7-2 and TRBJ1-1, the full variable domain is GAGVSQSPSNKVTEKGKDVELRCDPISGHTALYWYRQSLGQGLEFLIYFQGNSAPDKSGLPSDRFSAERTGGSVSTLTIQRTQQEDSAVYLCASSLKGEKTFFGQGTRLTVV.